This T cell receptor beta chain was sequenced in a study of blood T cell repertoires in COVID-19. Study-wide context: The United States, Italy and Spain provided the acute and convalescent COVID-19 samples.

V was clipped by 6 bases and J by 5 bases, with 11 bases between them. The germline V gene encodes CDR1 MNHEY and CDR2 SVGEGT. CDR3 length: 13 residues. How the authors handled the data: Reference gene primer amplification in the assay estimated nucleated cell counts. Produced via immunoSEQ multiplex PCR; TCRdb's table is partial and in-frame only. V and J calls and clone size are copied from that table; D and trimming were computed from the DNA. This sample yields more than 65,000 clones, of which less than 90% are seen a single time; around 3.4% belongs to the top ten. The source is a man in his fifties or sixties with acute or convalescent COVID-19. The sequencing sample was made of peripheral blood. The gene calls are TRBV6-2 or TRBV6-3 and TRBJ1-5, with D possibly TRBD1 on 6 matching bases. CDR3 protein: CASSWTDHQPQHF. In DNA, the CDR3 is TGTGCCAGCAGCTGGACAGATCATCAGCCCCAGCATTTT.